A selection of T cell receptor beta chains follows, all from one sample in a study of T cells in Graves' hyperthyroidism and ophthalmopathy. MiXCR, run by TCRdb on the multiplex PCR reads, gives a single entry per CDR3 protein. This repertoire shows roughly 400,000 distinct CDR3 sequences, roughly an eighth found once; its top ten account for approximately 29%. Sequencing was performed on blood. The source is a man aged 45-60 years with Graves' ophthalmopathy. CDR3s include the opening cysteine and the closing phenylalanine or tryptophan. The D gene is left open where the match is weak. A row's size may be missing; if present it is once, few, many or a size class.

V	J	D	size	CDR3	DNA
TRBV20-1	TRBJ1-4	TRBD1	many	CSAISGTGTTNEKLFF	TGCAGTGCTATCTCCGGGACAGGAACAACTAATGAAAAACTGTTTTTT
TRBV30	TRBJ2-2	-	many	CAWRLRTNTGELFF	TGTGCCTGGAGATTACGGACGAACACCGGGGAGCTGTTTTTT
TRBV6-5	TRBJ2-7	TRBD1	-	CASSSPGQGAPYEQYF	TGTGCCAGCAGTTCCCCGGGACAGGGGGCTCCCTACGAGCAGTACTTC
TRBV7-9	TRBJ1-5	-	-	CASSPLEGGGNQPQHF	TGTGCCAGCAGCCCATTGGAGGGAGGAGGCAATCAGCCCCAGCATTTT
TRBV19	TRBJ1-2	-	few	CASSIVLGTQTSGYTF	TGTGCCAGTAGTATAGTTCTCGGGACACAGACCAGTGGCTACACCTTC
TRBV3-1	TRBJ2-3	-	many	CASSQEGGVTDTQYF	TGTGCCAGCAGCCAAGAGGGCGGGGTCACAGATACGCAGTATTTT
TRBV5-4	TRBJ2-1	-	-	CASTGLAGRSDGEQFF	TGTGCCAGCACGGGGTTGGCTGGACGATCCGACGGTGAGCAGTTCTTC
TRBV2	TRBJ2-1	-	many	CASSDAGIEIKVQFF	TGTGCCAGCAGTGATGCAGGGATTGAGATAAAAGTTCAGTTCTTC
TRBV20-1	TRBJ1-1	-	many	CSGRWEGNTEAFF	TGCAGTGGTAGATGGGAGGGGAACACTGAAGCTTTCTTT
TRBV11-2	TRBJ2-2	-	many	CASSLASSGPRGGELFF	TGTGCCAGCAGCTTAGCAAGTAGCGGTCCTCGCGGCGGGGAGCTGTTTTTT
TRBV6-1	TRBJ2-3	-	few	CATSLRGFTDTQYF	TGTGCCACCTCCTTAAGGGGGTTCACAGATACGCAGTATTTT
TRBV14	TRBJ2-4	TRBD2	many	CASSQGDAGGLSKNIQYF	TGTGCCAGCAGCCAAGGAGACGCGGGAGGGCTGAGCAAAAACATTCAGTACTTC
TRBV12-3/TRBV12-4	TRBJ2-5	-	many	CASSFFGRGTQYF	TGTGCCAGCAGCTTTTTCGGGCGTGGGACCCAGTACTTC
TRBV7-9	TRBJ1-5	-	few	CASSQNHGGDQPQHF	TGTGCCAGCAGCCAAAATCATGGTGGCGATCAGCCCCAGCATTTT